This T cell receptor (beta chain) was sequenced for a study of blood T cell repertoires in COVID-19. Study-level information: Sample material is recorded as cDNA or gDNA derived from T cells, B-cell-depleted T cells, or PBMCs.

The CDR3 spans 12 residues. Trimming took off 7 bases at V and 6 bases at J, with 14 bases between the two ends. Germline V lookup: CDR1 SGHRS, CDR2 YFSETQ. Assay used: immunoSEQ multiplex PCR; TCRdb lists only in-frame clones, some missing. The sample has 150,000 to 200,000 clones, about 88% seen once. The sequencing sample was made of peripheral blood. This chain links TRBV5-1 with TRBJ2-7; a weak D match, TRBD2 (5 bases). This clonotype was sampled from a man in his sixties with acute or convalescent COVID-19. Here the CDR3 reads CASALGGSEQYF. The CDR3 DNA follows: TGCGCCAGCGCTTTGGGCGGGTCCGAGCAGTACTTC.